This T cell receptor beta chain was profiled in a study of blood T cells in healthy people across ages. Overall study results and limits: There were more naive CD4+ cells and higher diversity in long-lived donors than in aged donors. Age advanced and TCR beta diversity per million T cells fell, roughly linearly.

The extraction recovered at least 6 micrograms of total RNA per sample. PCR was performed a second time for roughly 7 to 12 cycles using a sample-barcoded 5' primer and a J-beta primer mix. Every single cDNA molecule received a tag from a template-switch adaptor with 12 random nucleotides. In TCRdb, the 5' RACE reads were re-called with MiXCR into one record per CDR3 protein. The sample holds fewer than 800,000 distinct CDR3 sequences, roughly 49% seen once. V was cut by 4 bases and J by 5 bases, with 14 bases left in between. The CDR3 length is 14 residues. CDR1 is MNHNS, CDR2 SASEGT, per germline. This clonotype was counted once. Antigen unknown.

Sequencing was done on a sample of blood. The rearrangement joins TRBV6-1 to TRBJ2-5; no clear D. This clonotype originated in a woman aged 60 to 75 in good health. The CDR3 spells CASSADMDGETQYF. DNA for the CDR3: TGTGCCAGCAGTGCCGACATGGACGGGGAGACCCAGTACTTC.